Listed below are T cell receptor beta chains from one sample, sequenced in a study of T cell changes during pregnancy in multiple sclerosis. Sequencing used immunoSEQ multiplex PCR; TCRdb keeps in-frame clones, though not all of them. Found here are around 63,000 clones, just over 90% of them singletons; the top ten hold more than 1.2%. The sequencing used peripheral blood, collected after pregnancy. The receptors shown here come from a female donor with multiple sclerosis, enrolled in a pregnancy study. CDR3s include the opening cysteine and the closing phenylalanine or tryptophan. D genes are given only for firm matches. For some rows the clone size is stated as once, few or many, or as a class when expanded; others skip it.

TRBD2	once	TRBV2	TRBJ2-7	TGTGCCAGCAATCCCCTAGCGGGAGCCTTCTCCTACGAGCAGTACTTC	CASNPLAGAFSYEQYF
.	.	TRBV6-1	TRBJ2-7	TGTGCCAGCAGTCGGGACAAGGCCCTCTTC	CASSRDKALF
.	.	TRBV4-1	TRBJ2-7	TGCGCCAGCAGCCAAGTGTGGACAGACTCCTACGAGCAGTACTTC	CASSQVWTDSYEQYF
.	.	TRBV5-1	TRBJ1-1	TGCGCCAGCAGCTCCCAGTTGAACACTGAAGCTTTCTTT	CASSSQLNTEAFF
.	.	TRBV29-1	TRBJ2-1	TGCAGCGAGGGCGGGGCAGGCTCCTACAATGAGCAGTTCTTC	CSEGGAGSYNEQFF
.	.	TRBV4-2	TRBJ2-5	TGTGCCAGCAGCCAAGATTTTGAAGGGACACAAGAGACCCAGTACTTC	CASSQDFEGTQETQYF
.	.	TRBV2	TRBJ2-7	TGTGCCAGCAGTGAAGGGACACAGGAAATATACTACGAGCAGTACTTC	CASSEGTQEIYYEQYF
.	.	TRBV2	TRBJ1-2	TGTGCCAGCAGTGAAGGCACAGGGATCTATGGCTACACCTTC	CASSEGTGIYGYTF
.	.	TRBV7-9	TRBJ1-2	TGTGCCAGCAGCTTAGGCAGCTATGGCTACACCTTC	CASSLGSYGYTF
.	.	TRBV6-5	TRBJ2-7	TGTGCCGTACGACAGCTCTACGAGCAGTACTTC	CAVRQLYEQYF
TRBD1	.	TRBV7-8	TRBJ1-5	TGTGCCAGCAGCTACGAAGGGGACAGGGGTTTTTATAGCAATCAGCCCCAGCATTTT	CASSYEGDRGFYSNQPQHF
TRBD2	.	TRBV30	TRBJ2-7	TGTGCCTGCCCGGGACTAGCGGAGTCCTACGAGCAGTACTTC	CACPGLAESYEQYF
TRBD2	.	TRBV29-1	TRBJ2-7	TGCAGCGCCCTAGCGGTAAGCTCCTACGAGCAGTACTTC	CSALAVSSYEQYF
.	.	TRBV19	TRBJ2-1	TGTGCCAGTAGCCCGAGGCGCTCCTACAATGAGCAGTTCTTC	CASSPRRSYNEQFF
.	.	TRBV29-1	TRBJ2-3	TGCAGCGTTGAACTGAGCCTTACAGATACGCAGTATTTT	CSVELSLTDTQYF
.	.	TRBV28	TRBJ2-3	TGTGCCAGCAGTTTGGGGGCGGGAGTCGATCTAACAGATACGCAGTATTTT	CASSLGAGVDLTDTQYF
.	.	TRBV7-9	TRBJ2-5	TGTGCCAGCAGGGAAACAGAAGAGACCCAGTACTTC	CASRETEETQYF
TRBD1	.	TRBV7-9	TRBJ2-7	TGTGCCAGCAGCCCGGGACAGACATCCTACGAGCAGTACTTC	CASSPGQTSYEQYF
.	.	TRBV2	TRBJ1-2	TGTGCCAGCAGCGAGACACAGGTCTCAAACTATGGCTACACCTTC	CASSETQVSNYGYTF
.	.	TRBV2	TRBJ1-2	TGTGCCAGCAGTGAAGCACCTCAGATCTATGGCTACACCTTC	CASSEAPQIYGYTF
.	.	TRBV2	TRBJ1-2	TGTGCCAGCAGTGAAATCTCAGGGGTGTCTGGCTACACCTTC	CASSEISGVSGYTF
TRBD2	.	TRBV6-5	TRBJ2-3	TGTGCCAGCAGCCAGAGCGGGATCGACACAGATACGCAGTATTTT	CASSQSGIDTDTQYF
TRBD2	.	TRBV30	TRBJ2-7	TGTGCCTGGAGCGCGGGACTAGCGCGCGAGCAGTACTTC	CAWSAGLAREQYF
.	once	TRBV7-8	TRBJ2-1	TGTGCCAGCAGCTTTTCCCGGGCGGACAATGGGCAGTTCTTC	CASSFSRADNGQFF
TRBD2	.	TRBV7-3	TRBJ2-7	TGTGCCAGCAGCTTCGGGGGAGGGTACGAGCAGTACTTC	CASSFGGGYEQYF
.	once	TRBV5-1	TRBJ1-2	TGCGCCAGCAGCTTGCAGGGGTCCAACTATGGCTACACCTTC	CASSLQGSNYGYTF
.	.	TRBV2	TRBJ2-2	TGTGCCAGCAGTGGGAGACTAGGTCGCGCCACCGGGGAGCTGTTTTTT	CASSGRLGRATGELFF
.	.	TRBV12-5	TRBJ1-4	TGTGCTAGTGGATCCCAGGGTTCTGCTAATGAAAAACTGTTTTTT	CASGSQGSANEKLFF
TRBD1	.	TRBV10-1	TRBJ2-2	TGCGCCAGCAGCTACAGACAGGGCGGCACCGGGGAGCTGTTTTTT	CASSYRQGGTGELFF
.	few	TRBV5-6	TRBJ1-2	TGTGCCAGCAGCTTTGATCTGGACAGCCCAGGTGGCTACACCTTC	CASSFDLDSPGGYTF
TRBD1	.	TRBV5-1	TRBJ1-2	TGCGCCAGCAGCTTCGGGGGACAGGGAGCTAACTATGGCTACACCTTC	CASSFGGQGANYGYTF
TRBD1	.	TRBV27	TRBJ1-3	TGTGCCAGCAGTTCTACAGGGGCTGGAAACACCATATATTTT	CASSSTGAGNTIYF
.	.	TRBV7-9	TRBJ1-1	TGTGCCAGCAGCTTGTCTGGCGACAGCTACTTAAATGAAGCTTTCTTT	CASSLSGDSYLNEAFF
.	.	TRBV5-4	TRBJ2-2	TGTGCCAGCAGCTCGTTAGCTACTAACACCGGGGAGCTGTTTTTT	CASSSLATNTGELFF
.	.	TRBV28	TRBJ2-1	TGTGCCAGCAGTTTAATTGGGGGGAATGAGCAGTTCTTC	CASSLIGGNEQFF
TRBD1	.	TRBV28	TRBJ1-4	TGTGCCAGCAGTCAACCGACAGGGGGGGATCTGGGAAAACTGTTTTTT	CASSQPTGGDLGKLFF
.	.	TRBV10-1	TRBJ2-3	TGCGCCAGCAGTGGAAACTCAGTCGGAGCCACCTTCCAGGATACGCAGTATTTT	CASSGNSVGATFQDTQYF
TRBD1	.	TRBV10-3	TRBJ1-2	TGTGCCATCAGTGAGTCCCGGGACAGGGGTTATGGCTACACCTTC	CAISESRDRGYGYTF
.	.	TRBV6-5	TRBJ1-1	TGTGCCAGCAGGTACACAGGTCTATCCGCCCCTGAAGCTTTCTTT	CASRYTGLSAPEAFF
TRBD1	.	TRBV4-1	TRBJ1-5	TGCGCCAGCAGCCAGGGACAGGGCCCGGTGGGTCAGCCCCAGCATTTT	CASSQGQGPVGQPQHF
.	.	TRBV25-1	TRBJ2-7	TGTGCCGTCGGGTCCTACGAGCAGTACTTC	CAVGSYEQYF
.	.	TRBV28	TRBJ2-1	TGTGCCAGCAGATCGGGCTCCTACAATGAGCAGTTCTTC	CASRSGSYNEQFF
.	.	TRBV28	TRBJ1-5	TGTGCCAGCAGCCGACCCAGGGGCCCTAATCAGCCCCAGCATTTT	CASSRPRGPNQPQHF